One T cell receptor beta chain is described in this entry. Its antigen is not identified. One junction end disagrees with the germline gene, perhaps due to a read error. In germline, CDR1 is LGHDT, CDR2 YNNKEL (reference sequence). This CDR3 region has 16 residues. This sample is drawn from a study of identical twins. Findings of the study overall: High-abundance cord blood beta clonotypes had fewer insertions; memory repertoires showed none. Findings came from cross-sectional statistics, without long-term follow-up of donors.

The cDNA had a unique molecular identifier and a template-switch universal primer site. TCRdb analysed the 5' RACE reads with MiXCR anew, one entry per CDR3 protein. The sample shows 200,000 or so distinct CDR3 sequences, 7.5% of them seen only once. These same records also appear under a second study, on yellow fever vaccine responses in identical twins. That investigation notes: The T cell response to vaccination in identical twins was reportedly partly convergent and partly personalized.

The sample consisted of memory (CD45RO+) T cells sorted from blood. The chain employs TRBV3-1 and TRBJ2-3; possible D gene TRBD2, 7 bases. The source of this sequence is a woman aged 18-29 years in good health. CDR3 DNA: TGTGCCAGCAGCCAAGGACGGGGGGCCCCGGGGGATACGCAGAATTTT. Translation gives CASSQGRGAPGDTQNF.